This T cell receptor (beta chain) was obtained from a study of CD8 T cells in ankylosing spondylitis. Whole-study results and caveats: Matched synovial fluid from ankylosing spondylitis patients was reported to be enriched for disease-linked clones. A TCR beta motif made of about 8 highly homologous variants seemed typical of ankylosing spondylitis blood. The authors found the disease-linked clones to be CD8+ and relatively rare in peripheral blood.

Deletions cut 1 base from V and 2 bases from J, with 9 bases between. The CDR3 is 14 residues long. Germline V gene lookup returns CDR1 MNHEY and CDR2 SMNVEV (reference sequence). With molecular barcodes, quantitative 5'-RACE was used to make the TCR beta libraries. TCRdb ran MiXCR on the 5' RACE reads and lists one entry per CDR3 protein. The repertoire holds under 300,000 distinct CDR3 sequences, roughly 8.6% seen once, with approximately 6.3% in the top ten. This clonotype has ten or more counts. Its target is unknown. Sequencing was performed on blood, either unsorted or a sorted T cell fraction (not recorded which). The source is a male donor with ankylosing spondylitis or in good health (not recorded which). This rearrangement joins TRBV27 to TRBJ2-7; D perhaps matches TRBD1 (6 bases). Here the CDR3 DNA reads TGTGCCAGCAGTTTATGGGCAGGGGCCTACGAGCAGTACTTC. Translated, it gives CASSLWAGAYEQYF.